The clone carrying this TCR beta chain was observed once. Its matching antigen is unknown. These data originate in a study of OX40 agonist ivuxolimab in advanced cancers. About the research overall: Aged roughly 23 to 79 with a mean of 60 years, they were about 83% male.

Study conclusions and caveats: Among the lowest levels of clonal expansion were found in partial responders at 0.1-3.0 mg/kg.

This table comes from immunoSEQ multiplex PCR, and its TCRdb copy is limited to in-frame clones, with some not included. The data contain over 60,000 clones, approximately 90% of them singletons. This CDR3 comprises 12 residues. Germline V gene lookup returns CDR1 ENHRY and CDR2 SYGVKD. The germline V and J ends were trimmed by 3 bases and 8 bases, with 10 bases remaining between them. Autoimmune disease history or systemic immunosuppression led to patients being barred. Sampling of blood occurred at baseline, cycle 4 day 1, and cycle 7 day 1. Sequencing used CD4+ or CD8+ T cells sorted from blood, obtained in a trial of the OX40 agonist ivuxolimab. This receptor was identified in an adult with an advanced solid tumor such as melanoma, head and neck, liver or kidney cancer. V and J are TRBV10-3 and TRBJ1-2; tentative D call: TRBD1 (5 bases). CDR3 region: CAISERGQGYTF. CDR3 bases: TGTGCCATCAGTGAAAGGGGTCAGGGCTACACCTTC.